This T cell receptor beta chain was sequenced for a study of blood T cell repertoires in COVID-19 (dated by TCRdb to 2020 to 2022). Regarding the research as a whole: Samples covering the acute and convalescent phases of COVID-19 were provided by collaborators in the United States, Italy and Spain. The material from the prospective study consisted of cDNA or gDNA derived from T cells, B-cell-depleted T cells, or PBMCs. Deeply sampled blood TCRbeta repertoires from subjects exposed to, actively infected with, or recovered from COVID-19 were included in the dataset. The repertoires were made available in a free public database intended to serve as a resource for research on the immune response to SARS-CoV-2. Samples came from the ongoing ImmuneRACE study (first 160 participants) plus 1,254 subjects from 6 global collaborators. Sample metadata almost always included a de-identified subject ID, COVID-19 status, age in years and sex. Where available, HLA class I and class II types were obtained from metadata supplied by the sample provider rather than from assay-based typing.

The germline V gene supplies CDR1 MNHEY and CDR2 SVGAGI. Cut back by 5 bases and 2 bases, the V and J ends lie 12 bases apart. Its CDR3 holds 14 amino acids, cysteine through phenylalanine. Of all the DNA, just the CDR3 is kept, 42 bases in frame from base 1. Notes on this clone: Its cognate antigen has yet to be identified. No much larger clonotype is one base removed from it; base qualities were not supplied.

The study at large found these results: Clinical and demographic metadata were provided uncurated, with the amount varying by source and participant.

The immunoSEQ Assay, a bias-controlled multiplex PCR, was used to amplify TCRbeta CDR3 regions from genomic DNA. In the paper's pipeline: The number of nucleated cells in each sample was estimated by amplification of reference gene primers within the assay. To quantify the absolute abundance of each unique TCRbeta CDR3 rearrangement, sequence reads were collapsed and filtered. For each sample, productive Simpson clonality was calculated by taking the square root of Simpson's diversity index across productive rearrangements. The clones in this table, taken by TCRdb from immuneACCESS, are in-frame only. Not every clone is retained; where verified, under half of the shortfall comes from an unresolved V gene, and the cause of the rest is unknown. V, J and clone size derive from that table, while D and trimming were established from the DNA sequence. The sample table contains about 160,000 clones; only one count was recorded for 85% of them. The biggest ten clones account for about 3% of the sample.

Whole blood was collected in K2EDTA tubes by collaborating institutions according to the institutions' own protocols. For TCRbeta analysis, collaborator samples were shipped as frozen whole blood, as isolated PBMCs, or as DNA extracted from either sample type. The TCR originated in a human donor with acute or convalescent COVID-19. The donor label of this sample is uncertain. Sequenced sample: peripheral blood. The V gene is TRBV6-5 and the J gene is TRBJ1-1; 6 matching bases give a weak D call of TRBD1. The CDR3: CASSPQGINTEAFF. In nucleotides, the sequence is TGTGCCAGCAGTCCCCAGGGGATAAACACTGAAGCTTTCTTT.